These 19 T cell receptor beta chains share one sample of origin, sequenced in a study of multiple sclerosis patients with progressive multifocal leukoencephalopathy. Only in-frame clones appear in the TCRdb table, and some are missing; sequencing was by immunoSEQ multiplex PCR. The sample carries under 40,000 clones, 80% to 95% recorded once. The time point: before natalizumab initiation. The sample taken for sequencing was PBMCs. Source of these receptors: a man aged 30 to 45 with multiple sclerosis.

V usage is TRBV19 and J usage is TRBJ1-1; 7 nucleotides align to TRBD1. Germline trimming cut 7 bases from V and 3 bases from J; bases unmatched to any gene: 8. The CDR3 runs 14 residues. Germline V gene sequence: CDR1 LNHDA, CDR2 SQIVND (reference sequence). CDR3 DNA: TGTGCCAGTAAGAGGAGGGGGCGGGACACTGAAGCTTTCTTT. Translating gives CASKRRGRDTEAFF.

The genes are TRBV29-1 and TRBJ2-1, with 8 bases matching TRBD1. J gave up 6 bases and V 3 bases, and 4 bases lay outside the gene matches. This CDR3 is 13 amino acids long. Germline CDR1 reads SQVTM; CDR2 reads ANQGSEA. CDR3 DNA: TGCAGCGTTGACCCGGACAGGGTCAATGAGCAGTTCTTC. Translated: CSVDPDRVNEQFF.

The V call is TRBV2, the J call TRBJ2-7; 8 bases are shared with TRBD1. The CDR3 runs 15 residues. The V gene's germline CDR1 is SNHLY and CDR2 FYNNEI. The ends lost 5 bases at V and 0 bases at J; junction bases unmatched: 6. The CDR3: CASSYGTGLSYEQYF. The CDR3 nucleotides read TGTGCCAGCAGTTACGGGACAGGACTCTCCTACGAGCAGTACTTC.

The chain uses TRBV16 and TRBJ2-7, with D hard to call. CDR1 is KGHSY, CDR2 FQNENV, per germline. The CDR3 has 15 residues. V dropped 4 bases and J dropped 1 base, with 14 bases sitting between them. The CDR3 DNA reads as TGTGCCAGCAGCCCCGACTGGGGAAAGTCCTACGAGCAGTACTTC. Amino acid sequence: CASSPDWGKSYEQYF.

Regarding this clone: A read error may produce the germline difference seen at one junction end. This chain links TRBV9 with TRBJ1-2, with D unclear. The CDR3 is 12 residues long. CDR1 SGDLS and CDR2 YYNGEE come from the germline V gene. The CDR3 DNA reads TGTGCCAGCAGCCCAATGAAGGGTGGCTGCACCTTC. Encoded protein: CASSPMKGGCTF.

The rearrangement uses TRBV5-1 and TRBJ1-5; the match to TRBD1 covers 7 bases. Germline V gives CDR1 SGHRS, CDR2 YFSETQ. The CDR3 extends over 15 amino acids. Trimming cost V 0 bases and J 4 bases; bases outside gene matches: 4. The CDR3 DNA sequence: TGCGCCAGCAGCTTGGATTCAGGGGGGAATCAGCCCCAGCATTTT. Its protein product is CASSLDSGGNQPQHF.

This clone was observed once. This sequence joins TRBV11-3 and TRBJ2-7; possible D gene TRBD2, 5 bases. Germline CDR1 reads SGHNT; CDR2 reads YENEEA. This CDR3 contains 14 residues. With 1 base removed from V and 1 base from J, the gap between germline ends came to 8 bases. The CDR3 reads CASSLGPGSYEQYV. The CDR3 DNA sequence: TGTGCCAGCAGCTTAGGACCGGGGTCCTACGAGCAGTACGTC.

The CDR3 protein is CASSPNSFSETQYF. The CDR3 DNA follows: TGTGCCAGCAGCCCAAACAGTTTTTCTGAGACCCAGTACTTC. This sequence joins TRBV5-6 and TRBJ2-5; D is ambiguous. Germline V gives CDR1 SGHDT, CDR2 YYEEEE. V was cut by 4 bases and J by 5 bases, with 15 bases left in between. The length of the CDR3 is 14 residues.

The chain joins TRBV28 to TRBJ1-6; no clear D. V lost 5 bases and J lost 0, with 14 bases in between. There are 17 residues in the CDR3. Germline V gene lookup returns CDR1 MDHEN and CDR2 SYDVKM. The CDR3 DNA sequence: TGTGCCAGCAGTATTCTGGACGAAAGCTCCTATAATTCACCCCTCCACTTT. Translation gives CASSILDESSYNSPLHF.

This clone was detected once. The chain couples TRBV5-1 to TRBJ1-2, with D unresolved. CDR1 and CDR2 (germline): SGHRS, YFSETQ. V was trimmed by 4 bases and J by 6 bases, leaving 13 bases between them. This CDR3 comprises 13 residues. The CDR3 here is CASSPGAGNGYTF. The CDR3 nucleotides read TGCGCCAGCAGCCCCGGTGCCGGGAATGGCTACACCTTC.

The chain joins TRBV4-3 to TRBJ1-1; D remains ambiguous. Trimming cost V 0 bases and J 3 bases, with 14 bases left between them. CDR1 LGHNA and CDR2 YSLEER come from the germline V gene. The CDR3 extends over 16 amino acids. The chain's CDR3 is CASSQESGQAYTEAFF. CDR3 in DNA: TGCGCCAGCAGCCAAGAGTCCGGGCAGGCGTACACTGAAGCTTTCTTT.

This clone was seen more than once but under ten times. DNA for the CDR3: TGTGCCAGCAGCTACAATTTCCCAGACTATGGCTACACCTTC. As protein: CASSYNFPDYGYTF. The chain links TRBV7-9 to TRBJ1-2; D gene ambiguous. Per germline, CDR1 SEHNR and CDR2 FQNEAQ (reference sequence). CDR3 length equals 14 residues. V gave up 4 bases and J gave up 3 bases, with 12 bases separating them.

This rearrangement joins TRBV19 to TRBJ2-7, with D possibly being TRBD2 (6 bases). Germline assignment: CDR1 LNHDA and CDR2 SQIVND (reference sequence). There are 15 residues in the CDR3. The V gene lost 3 bases and the J gene lost 2 bases, with 14 bases spanning the gap. The CDR3 DNA reads as TGTGCCAGTAGTATTCGTCTAGCGAAAACCTACGAGCAGTACTTC. It codes for CASSIRLAKTYEQYF. The variable domain in full, with the rest retrieved from reference TRBV19 and TRBJ2-7, is DGGITQSPKYLFRKEGQNVTLSCEQNLNHDAMYWYRQDPGQGLRLIYYSQIVNDFQKGDIAEGYSVSREKKESFPLTVTSAQKNPTAFYLCASSIRLAKTYEQYFGPGTRLTVT.

The J gene is TRBJ2-7, the V gene TRBV15; 11 bases align to TRBD2. Trimming took 4 bases from V and 3 from J; bases not matched to a gene: 5. The germline V gene has CDR1 LNHNV and CDR2 YYDKDF (reference sequence). This CDR3 contains 15 residues. CDR3 residues: CATSTRTSGLYEQYF. CDR3 coding DNA: TGTGCCACCAGCACAAGGACTAGCGGGCTCTACGAGCAGTACTTC.

The chain is built from TRBV27 and TRBJ2-7; no clear D. This CDR3 is built from 16 residues. Germline V gene data show CDR1 as MNHEY and CDR2 as SMNVEV (reference sequence). V lost 5 bases and J lost 0, with 17 bases in between. The CDR3 region has the DNA TGTGCCAGCAGTCCTTTACGCCCTACGAGCTCCTACGAGCAGTACTTC. Residues: CASSPLRPTSSYEQYF.

As concerns this clone: A junction end diverges from the germline sequence, so it may reflect a read error. The chain is built from TRBV9 and TRBJ2-1, with no clear D. The V gene's germline CDR1 is SGDLS and CDR2 YYNGEE. The CDR3 consists of 13 residues. The CDR3 region has the DNA TGTGCCAACAGCGTAGATACACACAATGAGCAGTTCTTC. As protein: CANSVDTHNEQFF.

The genes are TRBV19 and TRBJ2-7; 9 positions agree with TRBD2. CDR1 is LNHDA and CDR2 is SQIVND in the germline V gene (reference sequence). This CDR3 contains 14 residues. The J segment lost 3 bases and the V segment lost 5 bases, leaving 5 bases of the junction unmatched. CDR3 sequence: CASSVSGSFYEQYF. In DNA, the CDR3 is TGTGCCAGTAGTGTTAGCGGGAGCTTCTACGAGCAGTACTTC. The full variable domain, its missing parts supplied by reference TRBV19 and TRBJ2-7, is DGGITQSPKYLFRKEGQNVTLSCEQNLNHDAMYWYRQDPGQGLRLIYYSQIVNDFQKGDIAEGYSVSREKKESFPLTVTSAQKNPTAFYLCASSVSGSFYEQYFGPGTRLTVT.

The J gene is TRBJ2-2, the V gene TRBV25-1; no reliable D call. Germline CDR1 reads MGHDK; CDR2 reads SYGVNS. Trimming shortened V by 4 bases and J by 0 bases, and 3 bases separated the two germline ends. The CDR3 extends over 13 amino acids. CDR3 residues: CASSAANTGELFF. CDR3 nucleotide sequence: TGTGCCAGCAGTGCAGCGAACACCGGGGAGCTGTTTTTT. Full variable domain (missing parts from reference TRBV25-1 and TRBJ2-2): EADIYQTPRYLVIGTGKKITLECSQTMGHDKMYWYQQDPGMELHLIHYSYGVNSTEKGDLSSESTVSRIRTEHFPLTLESARPSHTSQYLCASSAANTGELFFGEGSRLTVL.

The chain combines TRBV9 with TRBJ2-5; maybe TRBD1 (6 bases). Germline lookup yields CDR1 SGDLS and CDR2 YYNGEE. The length of the CDR3 is 14 residues. The ends were cut back, 2 bases at V and 2 bases at J, with 10 bases in the middle. For the CDR3, the DNA is TGTGCCAGCAGCGTCGGGACAACGCAAGAGACCCAGTACTTC. It specifies CASSVGTTQETQYF. Complete variable domain (other parts from reference TRBV9 and TRBJ2-5): DSGVTQTPKHLITATGQRVTLRCSPRSGDLSVYWYQQSLDQGLQFLIQYYNGEERAKGNILERFSAQQFPDLHSELNLSSLELGDSALYFCASSVGTTQETQYFGPGTRLLVL.